The 18 T cell receptor beta chains below were found in one sample sequenced in a study of response to subunit inactivated influenza vaccine. TCRdb redid the calling of the RT-PCR reads with MiXCR, one entry per CDR3 protein. The data contain more than 150,000 distinct CDR3 sequences, roughly 8.7% of them singletons. Source: non-naive T cells sorted from PBMCs, taken on the day of vaccination. All receptors derive from a man aged 45-65 years who received an inactivated influenza vaccine.

The V gene is TRBV29-1, the J gene TRBJ2-5; the D gene is possibly TRBD2 (6 bases). Germline V gene lookup returns CDR1 SQVTM and CDR2 ANQGSEA. Trimming pared 4 bases from V and 1 base from J, leaving 10 bases between. The CDR3 contains 13 residues. CDR3: CSVGRGSQETQYF. The CDR3 DNA reads TGCAGCGTTGGTCGGGGGAGCCAAGAGACCCAGTACTTC.

J is TRBJ2-5 and V is TRBV5-4; D is perhaps TRBD1 (8 bases). The germline V gene has CDR1 SGHNT and CDR2 YYREEE (reference sequence). The CDR3 length is 14 residues. V dropped 2 bases and J dropped 5 bases, with 13 bases sitting between them. The CDR3 loop is CASSFPQGGETQYF. CDR3 nucleotides: TGTGCCAGCAGCTTCCCACAGGGGGGGGAGACCCAGTACTTC.

V gene TRBV3-1 combines with J gene TRBJ2-3; 12 bases match TRBD2. J gave up 4 bases and V 8 bases, and 1 base lay outside the gene matches. The CDR3 covers 13 residues. Germline CDR1 and CDR2: LGHDT and YNNKEL (reference sequence). CDR3 coding DNA: TGTGCCAGCCGGACTAGCGGGGCAGATACGCAGTATTTT. Its protein is CASRTSGADTQYF.

This clonotype was detected only a few times. The chain employs TRBV6-2 or TRBV6-3 and TRBJ2-7; unclear D gene. Per germline, CDR1 MNHEY and CDR2 SVGEGT. Trimming stripped 2 bases from V and 2 bases from J, with 10 bases between. This CDR3 contains 14 residues. The CDR3, as DNA: TGTGCCAGCAGTTACAGCCACCCAACCTACGAGCAGTACTTC. Translation: CASSYSHPTYEQYF.

Only a few counts were recorded for this clonotype. The chain uses TRBV28 and TRBJ2-2; D is possibly TRBD1 (6 bases). Trimming stripped 6 bases from V and 6 bases from J, with 17 bases between. CDR1 is MDHEN, CDR2 SYDVKM, per germline. The CDR3 totals 15 residues. This CDR3 is CASSNRVVRAGELFF. In DNA form, the CDR3 reads TGTGCCAGCAGCAACAGGGTAGTAAGGGCCGGGGAGCTGTTTTTT.

The rearrangement links TRBV5-6 to TRBJ2-3; D perhaps matches TRBD2 (7 bases). CDR3 length: 17 amino acids. Germline V gene lookup returns CDR1 SGHDT and CDR2 YYEEEE. Deletions cut 4 bases from V and 10 bases from J, with 28 bases between. The CDR3 DNA is TGTGCCAGCAGCACGAGAGGGGGGGCCTTTCATATGGGTTCGCAGTATTTT. Translating gives CASSTRGGAFHMGSQYF.

This clonotype was seen a few times. The chain employs TRBV2 and TRBJ2-1, with D unclear. This CDR3 region has 14 residues. Germline lookup yields CDR1 SNHLY and CDR2 FYNNEI. Deletions cut 2 bases from V and 6 bases from J, with 11 bases between. CDR3 sequence reads: CASSELIVSNEQFF. For the CDR3, the DNA is TGTGCCAGCAGTGAACTTATAGTAAGCAATGAGCAGTTCTTC.

A note on this clonotype: A read error is possible here, since a much larger clone lies one base away. The chain is built from TRBV4-1 and TRBJ2-5, with a tentative D call TRBD1 (6 bases). Germline CDR1 is MGHRA and CDR2 is YSYEKL. The CDR3 totals 13 residues. CDR3 residues: CTSSPRGGETQYF. CDR3 nucleotides: TGCACCAGCAGCCCCAGGGGCGGGGAGACCCAGTACTTC.

This chain joins TRBV28 and TRBJ2-1; D is ambiguous. V was shortened by 10 bases and J by 13 bases, with 23 bases between the two germline ends. Germline values: CDR1 MDHEN, CDR2 SYDVKM. This CDR3 is 13 amino acids long. CDR3 region: CATQAARPVRQFF. CDR3 in DNA: TGTGCCACCCAGGCGGCCCGACCCGTGCGACAGTTCTTC. Complete variable domain (other parts from reference TRBV28 and TRBJ2-1): DVKVTQSSRYLVKRTGEKVFLECVQDMDHENMFWYRQDPGLGLRLIYFSYDVKMKEKGDIPEGYSVSREKKERFSLILESASTNQTSMYLCATQAARPVRQFFGPGTRLTVL.

Comment on this clonotype: Germline is not matched at one junction end, which may reflect a read error. This sequence joins TRBV6-5 and TRBJ1-1; D not resolved. The CDR3 is made up of 15 amino acids. Looked up from germline, CDR1 is MNHEY and CDR2 is SVGAGI. The CDR3 loop is CASCYSPAANTEAFF. CDR3 coding DNA: TGTGCCAGCTGTTACTCGCCCGCAGCGAACACTGAAGCTTTCTTT.

At least ten counts were recorded for this clonotype. V is TRBV20-1 and J is TRBJ2-5; D may be TRBD1 (7 bases). This CDR3 region has 14 residues. The germline V gene encodes CDR1 DFQATT and CDR2 SNEGSKA (reference sequence). V gave up 6 bases and J gave up 7 bases, with 21 bases separating them. DNA of the CDR3: TGCAGTGCAAGGCCGACAGGGATCGGGGGGACCCAGTACTTC. This codes for CSARPTGIGGTQYF.

The rearrangement links TRBV7-9 to TRBJ1-1; a possible D gene is TRBD1 (5 bases). The germline CDR1 and CDR2 sequences are SEHNR and FQNEAQ (reference sequence). Trimming removed 6 bases at V and 7 bases at J, with 15 bases between. The CDR3 consists of 13 residues. The CDR3 DNA reads TGTGCCAGCAGGGTGGGGCAGAGCCATGAAGCTTTCTTT. It is translated as CASRVGQSHEAFF.

This clonotype was seen a few times. The chain has TRBV7-2 and TRBJ1-6; D is uncertain. This CDR3 comprises 12 residues. V lost 2 bases, J lost 11 bases, and 7 bases lay in between. Looked up from germline, CDR1 is SGHTA and CDR2 is FQGNSA. CDR3 protein: CASSLYRAPLHF. CDR3 DNA: TGTGCCAGCAGCTTATACCGGGCACCCCTCCACTTT. Supplemented by reference TRBV7-2 and TRBJ1-6, the full variable domain reads GAGVSQSPSNKVTEKGKDVELRCDPISGHTALYWYRQSLGQGLEFLIYFQGNSAPDKSGLPSDRFSAERTGGSVSTLTIQRTQQEDSAVYLCASSLYRAPLHFGNGTRLTVT.

The chain couples TRBV29-1 to TRBJ2-1; a possible D gene is TRBD1 (6 bases). The V and J ends lost 7 bases and 5 bases respectively, with 15 bases between them. From germline, CDR1 is SQVTM and CDR2 ANQGSEA. The CDR3 extends over 13 amino acids. The CDR3 reads CSGGQGTNNEQFF. The DNA for the CDR3 is TGCAGCGGGGGGCAGGGAACCAACAATGAGCAGTTCTTC.

J is TRBJ2-7 and V is TRBV2; D is possibly TRBD1 or TRBD2 (5 bases each). The length of the CDR3 is 17 residues. Germline CDR1 reads SNHLY; CDR2 reads FYNNEI. V lost 7 bases to trimming and J lost 2 bases, with 24 bases between them. CDR3 sequence reads: CASIGTQGFQPTYEQYF. In DNA form, the CDR3 reads TGTGCCAGCATTGGGACGCAGGGTTTCCAGCCCACCTACGAGCAGTACTTC.

V is TRBV20-1 and J is TRBJ2-1, with 7 bases that match TRBD1. V trimming: 1 base; J trimming: 10 bases; junction bases outside the gene matches: 13. Germline CDR1 DFQATT, CDR2 SNEGSKA (reference sequence). The CDR3 runs to 15 residues. CDR3 region: CSARGGSEGALEQFF. The CDR3 coding sequence is TGCAGTGCTAGAGGAGGTAGCGAGGGGGCGTTAGAGCAGTTCTTC.

A few counts support this clonotype. This sequence joins TRBV6-1 and TRBJ1-2; D may be TRBD1 (5 bases). Germline assignment: CDR1 MNHNS and CDR2 SASEGT. There are 13 residues in the CDR3. Trimming took 6 bases from V and 5 from J, leaving 13 bases between them. CDR3 DNA: TGTGCCAGCAGGGACCTGGGGGGGTATGGCTACACCTTC. Amino acid sequence: CASRDLGGYGYTF.

The J gene is TRBJ1-1, the V gene TRBV6-6; TRBD1 matches 7 bases. Germline loops: CDR1 MNHNY, CDR2 SVGAGI (reference sequence). CDR3 length: 13 amino acids. Trimming took 6 bases from V and 6 from J; bases not matched to a gene: 7. CDR3 sequence: CASRSQGTPEAFF. The CDR3 DNA is TGTGCCAGCAGATCACAGGGGACCCCTGAAGCTTTCTTT.